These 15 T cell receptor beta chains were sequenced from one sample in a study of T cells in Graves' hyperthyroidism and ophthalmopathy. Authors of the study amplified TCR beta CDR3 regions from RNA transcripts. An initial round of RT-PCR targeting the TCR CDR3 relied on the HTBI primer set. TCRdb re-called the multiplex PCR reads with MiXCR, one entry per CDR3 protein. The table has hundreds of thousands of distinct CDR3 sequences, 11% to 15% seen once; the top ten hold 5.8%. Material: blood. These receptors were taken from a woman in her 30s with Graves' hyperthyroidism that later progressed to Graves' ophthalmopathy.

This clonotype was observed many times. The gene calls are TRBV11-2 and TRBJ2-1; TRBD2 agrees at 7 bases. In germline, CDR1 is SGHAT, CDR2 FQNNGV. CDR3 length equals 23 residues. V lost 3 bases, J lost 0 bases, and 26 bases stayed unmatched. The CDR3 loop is CASSFLVFGEWRGFLSSYNEQFF. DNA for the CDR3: TGTGCCAGCAGCTTTCTAGTATTCGGCGAGTGGCGGGGGTTCCTAAGCTCCTACAATGAGCAGTTCTTC.

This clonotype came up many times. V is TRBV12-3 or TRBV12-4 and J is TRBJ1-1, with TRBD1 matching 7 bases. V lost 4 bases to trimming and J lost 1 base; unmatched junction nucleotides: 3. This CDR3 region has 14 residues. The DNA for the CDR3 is TGTGCCAGCAGTTCGGACAGGTCGAACACTGAAGCTTTCTTT. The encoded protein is CASSSDRSNTEAFF.

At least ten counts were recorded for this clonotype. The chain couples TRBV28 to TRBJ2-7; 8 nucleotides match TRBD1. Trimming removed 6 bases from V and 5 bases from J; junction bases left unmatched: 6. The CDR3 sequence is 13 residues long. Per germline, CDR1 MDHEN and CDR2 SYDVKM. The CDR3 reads CASSRTGKDEQYF. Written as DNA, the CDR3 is TGTGCCAGCAGCCGGACAGGGAAAGACGAGCAGTACTTC.

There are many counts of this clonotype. CDR3 sequence reads: CSVWGQDGYTF. The CDR3 DNA is TGCAGCGTGTGGGGACAGGATGGCTACACCTTC. The genes are TRBV29-1 and TRBJ1-2; TRBD1 matches at 8 bases. V lost 6 bases, J lost 6 bases, and 3 bases stayed unmatched. CDR1 is SQVTM and CDR2 is ANQGSEA in the germline V gene. The CDR3 covers 11 residues.

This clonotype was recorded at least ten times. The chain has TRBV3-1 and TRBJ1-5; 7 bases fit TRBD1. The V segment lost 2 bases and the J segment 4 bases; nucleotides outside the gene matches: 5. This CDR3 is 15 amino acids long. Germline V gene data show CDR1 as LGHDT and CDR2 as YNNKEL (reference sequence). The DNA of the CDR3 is TGTGCCAGCAGCCAATGGGACAGACCTAATCAGCCCCAGCATTTT. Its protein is CASSQWDRPNQPQHF.

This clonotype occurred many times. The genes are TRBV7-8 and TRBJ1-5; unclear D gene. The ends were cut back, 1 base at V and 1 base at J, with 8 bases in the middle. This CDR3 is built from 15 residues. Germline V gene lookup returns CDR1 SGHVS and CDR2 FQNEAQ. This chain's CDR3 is CASSLDSLSNQPQHF. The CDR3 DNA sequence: TGTGCCAGCAGCTTAGACAGTTTAAGCAATCAGCCCCAGCATTTT.

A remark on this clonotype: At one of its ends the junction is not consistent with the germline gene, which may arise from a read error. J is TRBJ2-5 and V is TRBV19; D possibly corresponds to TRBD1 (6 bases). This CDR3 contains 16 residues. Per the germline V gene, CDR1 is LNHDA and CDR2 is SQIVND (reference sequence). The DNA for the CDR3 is TGTGCCAGTAGTATCGGGGACACGTCCTTGTCTGAGACCCAGTGCTTC. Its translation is CASSIGDTSLSETQCF.

CDR3 coding DNA: TGCGCCAGCAGCCAAGACAGTCTAATGAACACTGAAGCTTTCTTT. This codes for CASSQDSLMNTEAFF. The chain has TRBV4-1 and TRBJ1-1, with D unclear. Deletions cut 0 bases from V and 0 bases from J, with 8 bases between. CDR1 is MGHRA, CDR2 YSYEKL, per germline. The CDR3 has 15 amino acids.

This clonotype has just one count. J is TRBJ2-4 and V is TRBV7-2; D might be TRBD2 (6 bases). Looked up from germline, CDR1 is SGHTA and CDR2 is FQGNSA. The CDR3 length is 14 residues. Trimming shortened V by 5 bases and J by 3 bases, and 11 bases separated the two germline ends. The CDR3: CASSPGTVKNIQYF. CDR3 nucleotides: TGTGCCAGCAGCCCCGGGACTGTCAAAAACATTCAGTACTTC.

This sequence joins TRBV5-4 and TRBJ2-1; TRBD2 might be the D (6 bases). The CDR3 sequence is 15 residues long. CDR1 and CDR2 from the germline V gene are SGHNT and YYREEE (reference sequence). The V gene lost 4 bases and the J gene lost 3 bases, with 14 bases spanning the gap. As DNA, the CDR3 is TGTGCCAGCAGCACCCGGGAGACGGGCTACAATGAGCAGTTCTTC. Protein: CASSTRETGYNEQFF.

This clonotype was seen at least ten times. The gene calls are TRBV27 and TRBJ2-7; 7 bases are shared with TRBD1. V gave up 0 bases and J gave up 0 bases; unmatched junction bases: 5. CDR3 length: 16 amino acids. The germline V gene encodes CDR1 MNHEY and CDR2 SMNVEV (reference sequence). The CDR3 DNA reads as TGTGCCAGCAGTTTATCGAAAGGGACAGCCTCCTACGAGCAGTACTTC. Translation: CASSLSKGTASYEQYF.

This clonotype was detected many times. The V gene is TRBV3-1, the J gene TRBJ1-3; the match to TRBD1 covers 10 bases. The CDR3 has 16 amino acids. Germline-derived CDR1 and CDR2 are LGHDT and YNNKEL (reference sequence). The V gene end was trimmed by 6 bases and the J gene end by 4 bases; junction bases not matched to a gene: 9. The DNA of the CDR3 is TGTGCCAGCAGTCCTCCGGGACAGGGGTCGGGAAACACCATATATTTT. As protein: CASSPPGQGSGNTIYF.

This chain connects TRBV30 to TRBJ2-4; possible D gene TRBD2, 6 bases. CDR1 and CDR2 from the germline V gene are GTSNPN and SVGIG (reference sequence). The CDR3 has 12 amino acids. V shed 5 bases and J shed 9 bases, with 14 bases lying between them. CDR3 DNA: TGTGCCTGGGAGGGGCGGGAAGGCATTCAGTACTTC. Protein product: CAWEGREGIQYF.

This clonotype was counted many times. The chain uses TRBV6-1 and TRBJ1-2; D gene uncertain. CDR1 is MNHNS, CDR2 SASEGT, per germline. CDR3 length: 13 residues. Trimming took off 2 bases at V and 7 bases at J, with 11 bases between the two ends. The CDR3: CASSEQPGAGYTF. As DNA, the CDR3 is TGTGCCAGCAGTGAACAGCCTGGCGCTGGCTACACCTTC.

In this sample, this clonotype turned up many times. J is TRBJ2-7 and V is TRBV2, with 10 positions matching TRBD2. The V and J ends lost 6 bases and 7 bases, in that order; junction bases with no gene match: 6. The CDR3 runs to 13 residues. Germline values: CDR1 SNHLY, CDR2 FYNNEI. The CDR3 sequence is CASSGTSEGEQYF. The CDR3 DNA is TGTGCCAGCAGCGGGACTAGCGAAGGAGAGCAGTACTTC.